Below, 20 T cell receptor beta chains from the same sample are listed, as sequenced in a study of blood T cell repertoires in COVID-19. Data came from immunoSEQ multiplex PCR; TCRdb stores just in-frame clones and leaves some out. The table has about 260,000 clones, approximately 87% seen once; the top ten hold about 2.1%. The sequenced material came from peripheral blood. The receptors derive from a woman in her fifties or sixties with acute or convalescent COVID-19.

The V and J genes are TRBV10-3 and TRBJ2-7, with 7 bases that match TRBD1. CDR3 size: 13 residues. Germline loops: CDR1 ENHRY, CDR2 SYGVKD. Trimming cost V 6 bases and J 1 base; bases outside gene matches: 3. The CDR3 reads CAISRQGSYEQYF. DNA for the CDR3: TGTGCCATCAGCCGACAGGGTTCCTACGAGCAGTACTTC.

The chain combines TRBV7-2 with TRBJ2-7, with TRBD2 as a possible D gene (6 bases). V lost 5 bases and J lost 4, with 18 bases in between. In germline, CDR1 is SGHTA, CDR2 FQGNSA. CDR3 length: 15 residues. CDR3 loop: CASSQRTNGRYEQYF. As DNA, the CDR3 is TGTGCCAGCAGCCAAAGGACTAATGGAAGGTACGAGCAGTACTTC.

CDR3 DNA sequence: TGTGCCAGCAGGCCCCCGGGAGGCTATGGCTACACCTTC. This encodes CASRPPGGYGYTF. The rearrangement links TRBV27 to TRBJ1-2; D gene uncertain. Germline V CDR1 and CDR2: MNHEY, SMNVEV (reference sequence). V lost 6 bases, J lost 4 bases, and 12 bases lay in between. The CDR3 extends over 13 amino acids.

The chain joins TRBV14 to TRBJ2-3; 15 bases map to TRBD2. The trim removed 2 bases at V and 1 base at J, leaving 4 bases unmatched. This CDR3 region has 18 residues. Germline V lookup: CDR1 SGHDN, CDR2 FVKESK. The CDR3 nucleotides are TGTGCCAGCAGCCAACACGGACTAGCGGGAGGGGGCACAGATACGCAGTATTTT. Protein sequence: CASSQHGLAGGGTDTQYF.

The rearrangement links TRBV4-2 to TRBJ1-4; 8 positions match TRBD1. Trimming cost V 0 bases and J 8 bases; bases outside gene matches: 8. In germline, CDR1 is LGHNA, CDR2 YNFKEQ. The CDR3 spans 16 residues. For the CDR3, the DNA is TGTGCCAGCAGCCAAGATCTGTGGAACAGGGGGGAAAAACTGTTTTTT. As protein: CASSQDLWNRGEKLFF.

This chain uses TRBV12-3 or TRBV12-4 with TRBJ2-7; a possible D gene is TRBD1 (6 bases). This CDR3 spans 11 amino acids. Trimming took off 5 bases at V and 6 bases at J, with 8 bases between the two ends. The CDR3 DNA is TGTGCCAGCAGTCAGGGGAGCGAGCAGTACTTC. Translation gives CASSQGSEQYF.

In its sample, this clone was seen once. CDR3 loop: CASSLSSDTQYF. In nucleotides, the CDR3 is TGTGCCAGCAGCTTGAGCTCAGATACGCAGTATTTT. The chain recombines TRBV5-4 with TRBJ2-3; D is undetermined. In germline, CDR1 is SGHNT, CDR2 YYREEE (reference sequence). Trimming took 1 base from V and 4 from J, leaving 4 bases between them. The CDR3 has 12 residues. The full variable domain, its missing parts supplied by reference TRBV5-4 and TRBJ2-3, is ETGVTQSPTHLIKTRGQQVTLRCSSQSGHNTVSWYQQALGQGPQFIFQYYREEENGRGNFPPRFSGLQFPNYSSELNVNALELDDSALYLCASSLSSDTQYFGPGTRLTVL.

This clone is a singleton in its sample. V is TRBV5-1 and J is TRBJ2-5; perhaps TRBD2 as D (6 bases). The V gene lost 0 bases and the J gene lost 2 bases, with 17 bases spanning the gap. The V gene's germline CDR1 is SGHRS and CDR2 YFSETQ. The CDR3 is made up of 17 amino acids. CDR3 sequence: CASSLGRGIVAQETQYF. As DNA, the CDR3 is TGCGCCAGCAGCTTGGGACGCGGGATAGTGGCTCAAGAGACCCAGTACTTC.

The CDR3 protein is CASHRTSESEQFF. CDR3 in DNA: TGCGCCAGCCATCGGACTAGCGAGAGTGAGCAGTTCTTC. V gene TRBV5-1 combines with J gene TRBJ2-1; 9 bases agree with TRBD2. V lost 7 bases and J lost 9; bases outside the gene matches: 8. The germline V gene encodes CDR1 SGHRS and CDR2 YFSETQ. This CDR3 comprises 13 residues.

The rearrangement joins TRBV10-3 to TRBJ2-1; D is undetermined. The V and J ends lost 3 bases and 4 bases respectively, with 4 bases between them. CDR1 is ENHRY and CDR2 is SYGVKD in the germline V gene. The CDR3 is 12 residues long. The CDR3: CAISDIYNEQFF. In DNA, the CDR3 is TGTGCCATCAGTGACATTTACAATGAGCAGTTCTTC.

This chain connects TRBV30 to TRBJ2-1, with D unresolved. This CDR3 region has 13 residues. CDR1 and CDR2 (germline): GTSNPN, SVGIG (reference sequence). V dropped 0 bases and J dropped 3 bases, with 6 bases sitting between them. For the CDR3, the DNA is TGTGCCTGGAGTGTCGGTATCTACAATGAGCAGTTCTTC. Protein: CAWSVGIYNEQFF.

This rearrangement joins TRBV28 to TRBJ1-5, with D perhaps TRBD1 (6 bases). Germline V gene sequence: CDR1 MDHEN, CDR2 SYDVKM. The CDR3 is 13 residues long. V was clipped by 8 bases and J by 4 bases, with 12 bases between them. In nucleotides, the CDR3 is TGTGCCAGCTACAGGGTAGGGAATCAGCCCCAGCATTTT. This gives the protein CASYRVGNQPQHF.

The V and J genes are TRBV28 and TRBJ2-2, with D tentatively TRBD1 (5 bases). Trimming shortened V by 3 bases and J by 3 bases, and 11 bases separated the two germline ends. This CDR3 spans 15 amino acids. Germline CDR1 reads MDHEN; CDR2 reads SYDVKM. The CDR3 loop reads CASSFPSGYTGELFF. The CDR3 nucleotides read TGTGCCAGCAGTTTCCCCTCAGGGTACACCGGGGAGCTGTTTTTT.

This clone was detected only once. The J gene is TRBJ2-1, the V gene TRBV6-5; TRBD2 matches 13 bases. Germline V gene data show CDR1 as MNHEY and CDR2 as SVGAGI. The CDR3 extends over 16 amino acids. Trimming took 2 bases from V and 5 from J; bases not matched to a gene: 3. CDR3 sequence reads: CASSYLGLAGDNEQFF. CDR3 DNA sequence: TGTGCCAGCAGTTACCTCGGACTAGCGGGAGACAATGAGCAGTTCTTC.

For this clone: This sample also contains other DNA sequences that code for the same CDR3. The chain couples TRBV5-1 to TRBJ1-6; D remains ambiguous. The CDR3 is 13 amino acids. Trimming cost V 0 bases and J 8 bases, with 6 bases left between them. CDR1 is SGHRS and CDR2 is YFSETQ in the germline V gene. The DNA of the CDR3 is TGCGCCAGCAGCTTGGGGAGAGATTCACCCCTCCACTTT. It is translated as CASSLGRDSPLHF. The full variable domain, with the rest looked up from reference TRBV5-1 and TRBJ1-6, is KAGVTQTPRYLIKTRGQQVTLSCSPISGHRSVSWYQQTPGQGLQFLFEYFSETQRNKGNFPGRFSGRQFSNSRSEMNVSTLELGDSALYLCASSLGRDSPLHFGNGTRLTVT.

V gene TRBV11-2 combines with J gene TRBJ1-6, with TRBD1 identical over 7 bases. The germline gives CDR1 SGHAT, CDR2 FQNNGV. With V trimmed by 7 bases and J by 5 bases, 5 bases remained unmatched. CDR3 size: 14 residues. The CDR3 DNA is TGTGCCAGCACCCTACAGGGGAATAATTCACCCCTCCACTTT. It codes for CASTLQGNNSPLHF.

CDR3 sequence: CASSADRGTEAFF. The CDR3, as DNA: TGTGCCAGCAGTGCCGACAGGGGCACTGAAGCTTTCTTT. The V and J genes are TRBV12-3 or TRBV12-4 and TRBJ1-1, with 8 positions matching TRBD1. The junction had 3 bases not matched to a gene; V was cut back by 5 bases and J by 4 bases. This CDR3 is 13 amino acids long.

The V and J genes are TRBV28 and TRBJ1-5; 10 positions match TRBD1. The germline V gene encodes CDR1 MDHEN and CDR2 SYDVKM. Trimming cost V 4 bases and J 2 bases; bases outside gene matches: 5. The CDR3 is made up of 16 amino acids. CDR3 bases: TGTGCCAGCAGTTCTCCGGACAGGGGGGGCAATCAGCCCCAGCATTTT. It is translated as CASSSPDRGGNQPQHF.

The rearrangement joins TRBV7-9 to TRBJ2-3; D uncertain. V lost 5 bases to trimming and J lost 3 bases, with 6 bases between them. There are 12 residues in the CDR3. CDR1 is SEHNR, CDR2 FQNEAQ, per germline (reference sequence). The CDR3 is CASSAITDTQYF. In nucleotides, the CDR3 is TGTGCCAGCAGCGCTATTACAGATACGCAGTATTTT.

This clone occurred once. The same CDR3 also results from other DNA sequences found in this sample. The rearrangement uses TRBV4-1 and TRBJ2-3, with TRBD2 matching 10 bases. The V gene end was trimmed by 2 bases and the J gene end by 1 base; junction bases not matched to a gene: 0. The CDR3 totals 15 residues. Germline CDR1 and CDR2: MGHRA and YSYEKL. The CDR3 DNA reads TGCGCCAGCAGCCAACTAGCGGGGGGCACAGATACGCAGTATTTT. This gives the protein CASSQLAGGTDTQYF.